One and the same sample provided the 20 T cell receptor beta chains below, sequenced in a study of T cell repertoires in cytomegalovirus infection. In TCRdb, the reads were re-called with MiXCR into one record per CDR3 protein. Of around 800,000 distinct CDR3 sequences listed, 32% are singletons. These receptors' antigens are unknown. The sequenced sample was cultured CD8+ T cells from PBMCs, obtained from culture after CMV antigen stimulation. Receptors originate from a human donor in good health (CMV status not recorded). Some clones in this sample may be carry-over from other donors' samples.

There are a few counts of this clonotype. V and J are TRBV5-4 and TRBJ1-1; 11 nucleotides match TRBD1. The CDR3 totals 16 residues. With 0 bases clipped from V and 7 bases from J, the junction kept 8 bases outside the gene matches. The germline gives CDR1 SGHNT, CDR2 YYREEE (reference sequence). This CDR3 is CASSLGIGQGANEAFF. CDR3 DNA: TGTGCCAGCAGCTTGGGTATCGGACAGGGGGCTAATGAAGCTTTCTTT.

The CDR3 coding sequence is TGTGCCAGCAGTTACGAACGGCGTTCAGGACAGGGCGGCTACACCTTC. Translated: CASSYERRSGQGGYTF. The rearrangement links TRBV6-8 to TRBJ1-2; 8 nucleotides line up with TRBD1. The CDR3 extends over 16 amino acids. Looked up from germline, CDR1 is MNHGY and CDR2 is SAAAGT. Trimming removed 2 bases from V and 8 bases from J; junction bases left unmatched: 13.

This chain connects TRBV2 to TRBJ2-5, with 9 bases aligning to TRBD1. Germline CDR1 SNHLY, CDR2 FYNNEI. This CDR3 region has 15 residues. The CDR3 is CADSGTGLYQETQYF. The CDR3 DNA reads TGTGCGGACTCCGGGACAGGGTTGTACCAAGAGACCCAGTACTTC.

This chain links TRBV15 with TRBJ2-7; a weak D match, TRBD1 (8 bases). Germline CDR1 reads LNHNV; CDR2 reads YYDKDF (reference sequence). V lost 5 bases to trimming and J lost 3 bases, with 14 bases between them. There are 14 residues in the CDR3. This CDR3 is CATSPGGGSYEQYF. The DNA of the CDR3 is TGTGCCACCAGCCCAGGGGGCGGGAGCTACGAGCAGTACTTC. Full variable domain (missing parts from reference TRBV15 and TRBJ2-7): DAMVIQNPRYQVTQFGKPVTLSCSQTLNHNVMYWYQQKSSQAPKLLFHYYDKDFNNEADTPDNFQSRRPNTSFCFLDIRSPGLGDTAMYLCATSPGGGSYEQYFGPGTRLTVT.

The V gene is TRBV13, the J gene TRBJ1-1; possible D gene TRBD1, 6 bases. The V end lost 4 bases, the J end lost 10 bases, and 13 bases lay between the germline ends. Germline V gene sequence: CDR1 PRHDT, CDR2 FYEKMQ (reference sequence). This CDR3 comprises 12 residues. In DNA, the CDR3 is TGTGCCAGCAGCTCCCACAGGGAGGGAGCTTTCTTT. Residues: CASSSHREGAFF.

This clonotype was detected a few times. The chain joins TRBV28 to TRBJ2-7; weak D call: TRBD1 (5 bases). The germline gives CDR1 MDHEN, CDR2 SYDVKM. V lost 6 bases and J lost 1, with 10 bases in between. The CDR3 extends over 13 amino acids. CDR3: CASSSGISYEQYV. The CDR3 region has the DNA TGTGCCAGCAGCTCAGGGATATCCTACGAGCAGTACGTC.

This chain uses TRBV7-9 with TRBJ1-2; D is unclear. The CDR3 runs 14 residues. From germline, CDR1 is SEHNR and CDR2 FQNEAQ (reference sequence). Trimming removed 4 bases from V and 6 bases from J, with 15 bases in between. CDR3 bases: TGTGCCAGCAGCTCCCCATTGGGCGGGCATGGCTACACCTTC. Amino acids: CASSSPLGGHGYTF.

With respect to this clonotype: One junction end disagrees with the germline gene, perhaps due to a read error. The J gene is TRBJ2-5, the V gene TRBV7-6, with D maybe TRBD2 (5 bases). CDR1 is SGHVS and CDR2 is FNYEAQ in the germline V gene. The CDR3 totals 14 residues. The CDR3 sequence: CVSSLTADQETQYF. CDR3 nucleotides: TGTGTCAGCAGCTTAACAGCGGACCAAGAGACCCAGTACTTC.

The chain employs TRBV18 and TRBJ1-5; D ambiguous. The V and J ends lost 0 bases and 3 bases respectively, with 6 bases between them. The CDR3 totals 14 residues. Per the germline V gene, CDR1 is KGHSH and CDR2 is LQKENI. CDR3 DNA: TGTGCCAGCTCACCACCCAGCTACAATCAGCCCCAGCATTTT. This encodes CASSPPSYNQPQHF.

This chain connects TRBV20-1 to TRBJ1-4; possibly TRBD1 for D (5 bases). The V and J ends lost 5 bases and 8 bases respectively, with 21 bases between them. The CDR3 is made up of 15 amino acids. CDR1 DFQATT and CDR2 SNEGSKA come from the germline V gene (reference sequence). The CDR3 DNA sequence: TGCAGTGCTTCAACGACCGGGACCGAAGTCGAAAAACTGTTTTTT. Translating it yields CSASTTGTEVEKLFF.

V and J are TRBV7-3 and TRBJ2-1; D call uncertain. The CDR3 has 12 amino acids. Germline assignment: CDR1 SGHTA and CDR2 FQGTGA. Trimming pared 5 bases from V and 10 bases from J, leaving 12 bases between. The CDR3 DNA sequence: TGTGCCAGCAGCCCGGGCCCACGGGAGCAGTTCTTC. Translated: CASSPGPREQFF.

This chain joins TRBV6-1 and TRBJ1-5; D remains ambiguous. Germline-derived CDR1 and CDR2 are MNHNS and SASEGT. The CDR3 covers 14 residues. The ends were cut back, 3 bases at V and 6 bases at J, with 12 bases in the middle. The CDR3 region is CASSEGFSGQPQHF. The CDR3 nucleotides read TGTGCCAGCAGTGAGGGATTCAGTGGTCAGCCCCAGCATTTT.

In this sample, this clonotype turned up a few times. The rearrangement joins TRBV19 to TRBJ1-3; the D is unclear. Germline V gene data show CDR1 as LNHDA and CDR2 as SQIVND (reference sequence). The V gene lost 5 bases and the J gene lost 0 bases, with 14 bases spanning the gap. The CDR3 totals 16 residues. In DNA form, the CDR3 reads TGTGCCAGTAGTTTTGGAGCCTTTATCTCTGGAAACACCATATATTTT. This encodes CASSFGAFISGNTIYF.

This clonotype came up a few times. CDR3 nucleotide sequence: TGTGCCAGCAGCTTAGTGGACAACCGCGATGGCTACACCTTC. Protein: CASSLVDNRDGYTF. This rearrangement joins TRBV7-9 to TRBJ1-2, with D tentatively TRBD1 (5 bases). V shed 1 base and J shed 6 bases, with 12 bases lying between them. The V gene's germline CDR1 is SEHNR and CDR2 FQNEAQ (reference sequence). This CDR3 is 14 amino acids long. Full variable domain (missing parts from reference TRBV7-9 and TRBJ1-2): DTGVSQNPRHKITKRGQNVTFRCDPISEHNRLYWYRQTLGQGPEFLTYFQNEAQLEKSRLLSDRFSAERPKGSFSTLEIQRTEQGDSAMYLCASSLVDNRDGYTFGSGTRLTVV.

This clonotype was detected a few times. This chain joins TRBV27 and TRBJ1-2; weak D call: TRBD1 (6 bases). The CDR3 is 14 residues long. Germline CDR1 MNHEY, CDR2 SMNVEV (reference sequence). The germline V and J ends were trimmed by 3 bases and 5 bases, with 13 bases remaining between them. This chain's CDR3 is CASSFSGARYGYTF. CDR3 sequence (DNA): TGTGCCAGCAGTTTCTCGGGGGCCAGATATGGCTACACCTTC.

This clonotype was recorded a few times. The chain is built from TRBV6-1 and TRBJ2-7, with D tentatively TRBD2 (6 bases). V was cut by 3 bases and J by 0 bases, with 9 bases left in between. The CDR3 extends over 14 amino acids. Germline V gene lookup returns CDR1 MNHNS and CDR2 SASEGT. CDR3 amino acids: CASSDLGSSYEQYF. CDR3 nucleotides: TGTGCCAGCAGTGATCTCGGGAGCTCCTACGAGCAGTACTTC.

This clonotype was seen only a few times. The chain links TRBV28 to TRBJ1-4, with TRBD1 as a possible D gene (5 bases). There are 15 residues in the CDR3. Germline CDR1 reads MDHEN; CDR2 reads SYDVKM. The V end lost 4 bases, the J end lost 3 bases, and 12 bases lay between the germline ends. Here the CDR3 DNA reads TGTGCCAGCAGTTATACCTCGGGGGCTAATGAAAAACTGTTTTTT. It yields the protein CASSYTSGANEKLFF.

In this sample, this clonotype turned up many times. This chain joins TRBV7-8 and TRBJ2-7; TRBD2 matches 10 bases. J gave up 3 bases and V 6 bases, and 8 bases lay outside the gene matches. Germline CDR1 and CDR2: SGHVS and FQNEAQ. CDR3 size: 15 residues. The CDR3 region has the DNA TGTGCCAGCAGGCCAACTAGCGGGGCACACTACGAGCAGTACTTC. Translation gives CASRPTSGAHYEQYF.

The chain combines TRBV19 with TRBJ2-7, with D tentatively TRBD2 (6 bases). Germline V gene lookup returns CDR1 LNHDA and CDR2 SQIVND (reference sequence). V lost 0 bases, J lost 3 bases, and 12 bases lay in between. The CDR3 is 15 amino acids. The CDR3 sequence is CASSIDLSGGYEQYV. In DNA form, the CDR3 reads TGTGCCAGTAGTATAGATCTTAGCGGAGGCTACGAGCAGTACGTC.

The chain is built from TRBV12-3 or TRBV12-4 and TRBJ1-5, with D possibly TRBD1 on 6 matching bases. V was cut by 6 bases and J by 5 bases, with 20 bases left in between. The CDR3 contains 16 residues. The CDR3 nucleotides are TGTGCCAGCAGCCCACCCCTCCGGGACAACGATCAGCCCCAGCATTTT. Its translation: CASSPPLRDNDQPQHF.